A single sample is the source of the 20 T cell receptor beta chains below, sequenced in a study of identifying expanded T cells in peripheral blood. Libraries were prepared by immunoSEQ multiplex PCR; TCRdb keeps only in-frame clonotypes and omits some of them. Among 58,000 or so clones listed, around 81% were seen once. The source material was blood. The receptors stem from a person aged 18 to 75 in good health.

The gene calls are TRBV7-8 and TRBJ2-7; 11 positions agree with TRBD1. CDR1 and CDR2 from the germline V gene are SGHVS and FQNEAQ. J was trimmed by 2 bases and V by 5 bases; bases with no gene match: 2. The length of the CDR3 is 14 residues. The DNA for the CDR3 is TGTGCCAGCAGCGCGGGACAGGGGGCCTACGAGCAGTACTTC. Its protein is CASSAGQGAYEQYF. Full variable domain (outside the CDR3, taken from reference TRBV7-8 and TRBJ2-7): GAGVSQSPRYKVAKRGQDVALRCDPISGHVSLFWYQQALGQGPEFLTYFQNEAQLDKSGLPSDRFFAERPEGSVSTLKIQRTQQEDSAVYLCASSAGQGAYEQYFGPGTRLTVT.

The rearrangement uses TRBV5-1 and TRBJ1-2, with D perhaps matching TRBD1 (5 bases). CDR3 length equals 12 residues. Germline loops: CDR1 SGHRS, CDR2 YFSETQ. The V end lost 3 bases, the J end lost 5 bases, and 8 bases lay between the germline ends. As DNA, the CDR3 is TGCGCCAGCAGCTCTGGGGGATATGGCTACACCTTC. The encoded protein is CASSSGGYGYTF.

This rearrangement joins TRBV9 to TRBJ2-2, with 13 bases that match TRBD2. The CDR3 spans 16 residues. The V and J ends lost 4 bases and 5 bases, in that order; junction bases with no gene match: 5. Per the germline V gene, CDR1 is SGDLS and CDR2 is YYNGEE. The CDR3 sequence: CASSPPGLAGTGELFF. CDR3 nucleotide sequence: TGTGCCAGCAGCCCGCCGGGACTAGCGGGGACCGGGGAGCTGTTTTTT. The full variable domain, with the rest looked up from reference TRBV9 and TRBJ2-2, is DSGVTQTPKHLITATGQRVTLRCSPRSGDLSVYWYQQSLDQGLQFLIQYYNGEERAKGNILERFSAQQFPDLHSELNLSSLELGDSALYFCASSPPGLAGTGELFFGEGSRLTVL.

The chain carries TRBV5-1 and TRBJ1-5; perhaps TRBD1 as D (5 bases). Germline V lookup: CDR1 SGHRS, CDR2 YFSETQ. The CDR3 runs 15 residues. V lost 2 bases and J 5 bases, leaving 14 bases between the germline ends. The DNA of the CDR3 is TGCGCCAGCAGCTTCAGGGCAGGGCCTGATCAGCCCCAGCATTTT. Translation: CASSFRAGPDQPQHF. The whole variable domain, filled in from reference TRBV5-1 and TRBJ1-5, reads KAGVTQTPRYLIKTRGQQVTLSCSPISGHRSVSWYQQTPGQGLQFLFEYFSETQRNKGNFPGRFSGRQFSNSRSEMNVSTLELGDSALYLCASSFRAGPDQPQHFGDGTRLSIL.

This clone has just one count. The chain combines TRBV5-4 with TRBJ1-1; 7 bases match TRBD1. V was pared by 7 bases and J by 2 bases, with 5 bases of the junction left unmatched. This CDR3 contains 13 residues. Germline V CDR1 and CDR2: SGHNT, YYREEE (reference sequence). CDR3 coding DNA: TGTGCCAGCTGGGGACAGCCTAACACTGAAGCTTTCTTT. It encodes CASWGQPNTEAFF.

The DNA for the CDR3 is TGTGCCAGCAGCCCGGACAGGGCGGAGACCCAGTACTTC. Its translation is CASSPDRAETQYF. This rearrangement joins TRBV9 to TRBJ2-5; 8 bases are shared with TRBD1. Germline V gene sequence: CDR1 SGDLS, CDR2 YYNGEE. V trimming: 4 bases; J trimming: 5 bases; junction bases outside the gene matches: 4. This CDR3 comprises 13 residues.

The V and J genes are TRBV10-3 and TRBJ1-2; 9 nucleotides match TRBD1. Germline assignment: CDR1 ENHRY and CDR2 SYGVKD. V was clipped by 4 bases and J by 0 bases; unmatched bases: 18. The CDR3 totals 20 residues. The CDR3 reads CAISAGLGTGGETTNYGYTF. For the CDR3, the DNA is TGTGCCATCAGTGCCGGGCTCGGTACAGGGGGCGAGACTACTAACTATGGCTACACCTTC.

The chain employs TRBV5-5 and TRBJ2-2; TRBD1 agrees at 9 bases. Germline assignment: CDR1 SGHKS and CDR2 YYEKEE (reference sequence). This CDR3 is built from 16 residues. The ends lost 1 base at V and 4 bases at J; junction bases unmatched: 5. CDR3 in amino acids: CASSLTGGASTGELFF. In DNA, the CDR3 is TGTGCCAGCAGCTTGACAGGGGGCGCATCCACCGGGGAGCTGTTTTTT.

The rearrangement joins TRBV4-3 to TRBJ2-1, with TRBD1 as a possible D gene (6 bases). The CDR3 spans 15 residues. Trimming pared 1 base from V and 8 bases from J, leaving 15 bases between. Germline values: CDR1 LGHNA, CDR2 YSLEER. The CDR3 DNA follows: TGCGCCAGCAGCCAAGTCGGAGCCAGGGGAGATGAGCAGTTCTTC. Its protein product is CASSQVGARGDEQFF.

As DNA, the CDR3 is TGTGCCAGCAGCCCGCCTGGAGAGTTACAGTTCTTC. Translating gives CASSPPGELQFF. The V gene is TRBV7-8, the J gene TRBJ2-1; unclear D gene. This CDR3 has 12 amino acids. V lost 5 bases, J lost 13 bases, and 15 bases lay in between. The germline gives CDR1 SGHVS, CDR2 FQNEAQ.

With regard to this clone: Other DNA sequences in the same sample also yield this CDR3. This rearrangement joins TRBV19 to TRBJ1-1; possible D gene TRBD1, 5 bases. The CDR3 totals 14 residues. V shed 3 bases and J shed 0 bases, with 8 bases lying between them. Germline V lookup: CDR1 LNHDA, CDR2 SQIVND (reference sequence). In DNA form, the CDR3 reads TGTGCCAGTAGTATTCGGGGGATGAACACTGAAGCTTTCTTT. The encoded protein is CASSIRGMNTEAFF.

V and J are TRBV9 and TRBJ1-1; D ambiguous. Trimming pared 0 bases from V and 1 base from J, leaving 7 bases between. The V gene's germline CDR1 is SGDLS and CDR2 YYNGEE. This CDR3 contains 14 residues. The CDR3 sequence is CASSVAQKNTEAFF. The DNA of the CDR3 is TGTGCCAGCAGCGTAGCACAAAAGAACACTGAAGCTTTCTTT.

The genes are TRBV5-1 and TRBJ2-1; TRBD2 aligns across 9 bases. The germline V gene has CDR1 SGHRS and CDR2 YFSETQ. The CDR3 is 19 residues long. Trimming at V came to 0 bases and at J to 0 bases, leaving 10 bases not matched to a gene. In DNA form, the CDR3 reads TGCGCCAGCAGCTTGGGTTTGCGGGGGGGCCGTAGCTCCTACAATGAGCAGTTCTTC. This translates into CASSLGLRGGRSSYNEQFF.

The V call is TRBV6-1, the J call TRBJ1-1; unclear D gene. Trimming shortened V by 2 bases and J by 3 bases, and 10 bases separated the two germline ends. CDR1 and CDR2 from the germline V gene are MNHNS and SASEGT. The CDR3 runs to 14 residues. The CDR3 sequence is CASSELPSHTEAFF. The CDR3 nucleotides read TGTGCCAGCAGTGAACTTCCGTCCCACACTGAAGCTTTCTTT.

The V gene is TRBV27, the J gene TRBJ1-2, with a weak D call TRBD1 (5 bases). Trimming removed 3 bases at V and 8 bases at J, with 19 bases between. Germline V lookup: CDR1 MNHEY, CDR2 SMNVEV (reference sequence). The CDR3 length is 15 residues. CDR3 bases: TGTGCCAGCAGTTTTTCAGCCGGGACCCTGGGAGGCTACACCTTC. It specifies CASSFSAGTLGGYTF.

Note on this clone: In the same sample, other DNA sequences code for this CDR3. The chain has TRBV6-1 and TRBJ2-2, with D possibly being TRBD2 (6 bases). The CDR3 is 15 amino acids. The germline CDR1 and CDR2 sequences are MNHNS and SASEGT. Trimming took off 6 bases at V and 7 bases at J, with 18 bases between the two ends. In DNA, the CDR3 is TGTGCCAGCAGGAGGGGAGCAGACGGGGGCGGGGAGCTGTTTTTT. As protein: CASRRGADGGGELFF.

Ten or more counts support this clone. J is TRBJ1-1 and V is TRBV6-6; D ambiguous. V was shortened by 6 bases and J by 1 base, with 6 bases between the two germline ends. Germline V gene lookup returns CDR1 MNHNY and CDR2 SVGAGI (reference sequence). CDR3 size: 12 residues. Written as DNA, the CDR3 is TGTGCCAGCAGCCGCCAGAACACTGAAGCTTTCTTT. Translated, it gives CASSRQNTEAFF.

The chain links TRBV9 to TRBJ2-1; 8 positions match TRBD2. The CDR3 has 15 residues. With 0 bases clipped from V and 5 bases from J, the junction kept 4 bases outside the gene matches. Germline V gives CDR1 SGDLS, CDR2 YYNGEE. CDR3 in DNA: TGTGCCAGCAGCGTAGGGGCGGGGGGCCACAATGAGCAGTTCTTC. Its protein is CASSVGAGGHNEQFF.

CDR3 residues: CASSETSGGAYEQYV. For the CDR3, the DNA is TGTGCCAGCAGTGAAACTAGCGGGGGGGCCTACGAGCAGTACGTC. The rearrangement joins TRBV6-1 to TRBJ2-7; 13 positions agree with TRBD2. This CDR3 spans 15 amino acids. The V gene end was trimmed by 2 bases and the J gene end by 2 bases; junction bases not matched to a gene: 0. CDR1 MNHNS and CDR2 SASEGT come from the germline V gene.

V is TRBV5-1 and J is TRBJ1-1; D gene unclear. The CDR3 is made up of 16 amino acids. CDR1 is SGHRS and CDR2 is YFSETQ in the germline V gene. Between the trimmed V and J ends, which lost 4 bases and 0 bases, there was a span of 16 bases. The CDR3 sequence is CASSRRRANLNTEAFF. The CDR3 region has the DNA TGCGCCAGCAGCCGGAGGAGGGCAAACCTGAACACTGAAGCTTTCTTT.